This T cell receptor (beta chain) was sequenced in a study of CD8 T cells in Susac syndrome. TCR beta sequencing was performed on blood CD8+ and CD4+ T cells. TEMRA cells were enriched by FACS, and CD4+ and CD8+ T cells were negatively isolated. Reverse transcription of roughly 0.5 to 1 ug RNA was performed with random hexamers. Amplification of the TCR beta CDR3 was carried out by immunoSEQ multiplex PCR, which spanned a total of 54 Vbeta and 13 Jbeta segments. TCRdb recomputed calls from the immunoSEQ multiplex PCR reads with MiXCR, one row per CDR3 protein. Altogether under 300,000 distinct CDR3 sequences are present, around 96% being singletons, with the ten largest covering about 0.1%. There are 11 residues in the CDR3. Trimming removed 6 bases at V and 3 bases at J, with 5 bases between. Germline-derived CDR1 and CDR2 are DFQATT and SNEGSKA (reference sequence).

This clonotype was obtained from a human donor with Susac syndrome. V gene TRBV20-1 combines with J gene TRBJ2-2; D is undetermined. Sequencing used CD4+ T cells from PBMCs. The CDR3 spells CSAADTGELFF. In DNA form, the CDR3 reads TGCAGTGCCGCGGACACCGGGGAGCTGTTTTTT.